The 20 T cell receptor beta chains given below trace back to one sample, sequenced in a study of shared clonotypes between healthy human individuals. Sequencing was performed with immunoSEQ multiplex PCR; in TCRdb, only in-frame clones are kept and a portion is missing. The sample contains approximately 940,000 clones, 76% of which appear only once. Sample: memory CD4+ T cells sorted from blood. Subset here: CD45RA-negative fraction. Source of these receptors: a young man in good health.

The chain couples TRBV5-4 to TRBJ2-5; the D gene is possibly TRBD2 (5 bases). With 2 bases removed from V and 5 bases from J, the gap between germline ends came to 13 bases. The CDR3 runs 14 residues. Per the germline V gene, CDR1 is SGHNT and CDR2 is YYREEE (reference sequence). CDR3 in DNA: TGTGCCAGCAGCTTAACAACTAGTAGTGAGACCCAGTACTTC. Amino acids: CASSLTTSSETQYF.

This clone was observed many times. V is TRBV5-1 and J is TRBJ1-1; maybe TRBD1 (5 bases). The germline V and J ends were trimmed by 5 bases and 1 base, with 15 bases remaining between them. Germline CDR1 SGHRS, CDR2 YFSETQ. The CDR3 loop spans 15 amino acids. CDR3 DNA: TGCGCCAGCAGACCAGGGACCTCTGCGAACACTGAAGCTTTCTTT. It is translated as CASRPGTSANTEAFF.

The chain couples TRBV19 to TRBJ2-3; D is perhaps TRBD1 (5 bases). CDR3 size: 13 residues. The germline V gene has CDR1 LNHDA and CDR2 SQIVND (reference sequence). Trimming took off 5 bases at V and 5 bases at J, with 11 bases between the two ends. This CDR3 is CASSSLRGDTQYF. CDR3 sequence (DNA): TGTGCCAGTAGTTCACTTAGGGGAGATACGCAGTATTTT.

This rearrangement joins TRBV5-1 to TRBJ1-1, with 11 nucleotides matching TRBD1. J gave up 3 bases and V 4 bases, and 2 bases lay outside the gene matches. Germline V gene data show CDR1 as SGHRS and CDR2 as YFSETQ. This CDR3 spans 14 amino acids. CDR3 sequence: CASSTGQGDTEAFF. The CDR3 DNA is TGCGCCAGCAGCACGGGACAGGGGGACACTGAAGCTTTCTTT.

The CDR3 here is CASSYGPGQVQYF. The CDR3 bases are TGTGCCAGCAGCTACGGGCCGGGACAGGTCCAGTACTTC. The chain joins TRBV7-2 to TRBJ2-7, with TRBD1 matching 8 bases. Germline trimming cut 4 bases from V and 10 bases from J; bases unmatched to any gene: 9. CDR3 length equals 13 residues. The germline V gene has CDR1 SGHTA and CDR2 FQGNSA.

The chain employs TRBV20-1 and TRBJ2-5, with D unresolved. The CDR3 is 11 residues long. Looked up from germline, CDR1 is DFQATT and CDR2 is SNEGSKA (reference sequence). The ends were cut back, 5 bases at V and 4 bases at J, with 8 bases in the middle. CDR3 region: CSAHLRETQYF. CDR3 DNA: TGCAGTGCTCACCTCCGAGAGACCCAGTACTTC.

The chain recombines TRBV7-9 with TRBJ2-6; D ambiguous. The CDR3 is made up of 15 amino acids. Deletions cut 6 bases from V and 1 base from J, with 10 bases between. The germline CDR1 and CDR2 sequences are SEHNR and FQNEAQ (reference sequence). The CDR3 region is CASSQSTSGANVLTF. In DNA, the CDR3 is TGTGCCAGCAGTCAGAGTACTTCTGGGGCCAACGTCCTGACTTTC.

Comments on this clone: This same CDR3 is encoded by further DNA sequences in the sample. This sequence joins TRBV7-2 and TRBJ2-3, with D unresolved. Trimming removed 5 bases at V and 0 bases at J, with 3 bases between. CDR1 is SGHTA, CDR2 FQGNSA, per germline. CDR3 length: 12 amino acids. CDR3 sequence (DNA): TGTGCCAGCAGCCCCAGCACAGATACGCAGTATTTT. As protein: CASSPSTDTQYF.

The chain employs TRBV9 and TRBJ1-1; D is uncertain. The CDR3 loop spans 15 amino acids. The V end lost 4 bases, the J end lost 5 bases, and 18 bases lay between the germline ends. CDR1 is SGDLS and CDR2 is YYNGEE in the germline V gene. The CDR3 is CASSPRTVLGTEAFF. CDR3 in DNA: TGTGCCAGCAGCCCACGAACGGTGCTCGGGACTGAAGCTTTCTTT.

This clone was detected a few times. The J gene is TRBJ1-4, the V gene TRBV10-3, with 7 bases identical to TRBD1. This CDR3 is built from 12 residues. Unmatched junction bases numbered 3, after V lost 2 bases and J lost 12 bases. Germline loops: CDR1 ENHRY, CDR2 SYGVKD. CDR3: CAISENGQELFF. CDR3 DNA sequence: TGTGCCATCAGTGAGAATGGACAGGAACTGTTTTTT.

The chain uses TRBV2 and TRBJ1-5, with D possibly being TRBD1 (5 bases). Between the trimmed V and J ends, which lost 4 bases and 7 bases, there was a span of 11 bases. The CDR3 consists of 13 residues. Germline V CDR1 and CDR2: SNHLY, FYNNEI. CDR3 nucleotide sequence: TGTGCCAGCAGTGGAGCGGGGGACCAGCCCCAGCATTTT. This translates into CASSGAGDQPQHF.

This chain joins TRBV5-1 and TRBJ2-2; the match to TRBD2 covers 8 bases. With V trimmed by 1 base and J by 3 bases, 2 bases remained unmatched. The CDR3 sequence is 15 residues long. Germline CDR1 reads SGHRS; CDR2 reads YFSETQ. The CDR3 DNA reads TGCGCCAGCAGCTTGAGCGGGAGAGACACCGGGGAGCTGTTTTTT. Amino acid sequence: CASSLSGRDTGELFF.

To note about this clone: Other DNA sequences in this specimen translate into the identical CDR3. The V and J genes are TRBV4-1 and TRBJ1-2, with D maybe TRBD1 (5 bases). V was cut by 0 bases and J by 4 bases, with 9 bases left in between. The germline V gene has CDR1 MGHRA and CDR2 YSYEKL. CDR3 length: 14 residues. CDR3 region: CASSQEEGAYGYTF. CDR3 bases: TGCGCCAGCAGCCAAGAAGAAGGGGCCTATGGCTACACCTTC.

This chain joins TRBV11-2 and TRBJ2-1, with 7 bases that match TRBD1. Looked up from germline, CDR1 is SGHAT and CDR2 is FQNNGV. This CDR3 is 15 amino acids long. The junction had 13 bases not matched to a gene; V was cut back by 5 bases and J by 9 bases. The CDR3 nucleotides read TGTGCCAGCAGCCAGGGGGTATCGGGGAGTGGTGAGCAGTTCTTC. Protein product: CASSQGVSGSGEQFF.

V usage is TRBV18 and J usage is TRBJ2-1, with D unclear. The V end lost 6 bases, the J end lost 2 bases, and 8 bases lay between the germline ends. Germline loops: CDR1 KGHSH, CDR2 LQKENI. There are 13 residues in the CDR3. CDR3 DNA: TGTGCCAGCTCGGCGGAAGCCTACAATGAGCAGTTCTTC. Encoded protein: CASSAEAYNEQFF.

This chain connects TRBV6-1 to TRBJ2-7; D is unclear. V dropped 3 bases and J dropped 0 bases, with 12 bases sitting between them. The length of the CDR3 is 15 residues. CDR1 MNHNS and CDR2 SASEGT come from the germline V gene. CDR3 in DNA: TGTGCCAGCAGTGACCGGGCAGCGAGCTCCTACGAGCAGTACTTC. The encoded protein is CASSDRAASSYEQYF.

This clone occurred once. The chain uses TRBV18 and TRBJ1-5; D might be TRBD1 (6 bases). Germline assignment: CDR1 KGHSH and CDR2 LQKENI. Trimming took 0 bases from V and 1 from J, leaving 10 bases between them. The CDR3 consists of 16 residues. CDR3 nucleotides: TGTGCCAGCTCACCACCTTCAGGGGCGAGCAATCAGCCCCAGCATTTT. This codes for CASSPPSGASNQPQHF.

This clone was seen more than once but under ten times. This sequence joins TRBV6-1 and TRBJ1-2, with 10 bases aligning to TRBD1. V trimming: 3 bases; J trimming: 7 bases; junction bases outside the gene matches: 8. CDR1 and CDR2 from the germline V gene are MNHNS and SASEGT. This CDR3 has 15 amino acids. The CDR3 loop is CASSEPRTGGGGYTF. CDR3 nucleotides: TGTGCCAGCAGTGAGCCCCGGACAGGGGGTGGTGGCTACACCTTC.

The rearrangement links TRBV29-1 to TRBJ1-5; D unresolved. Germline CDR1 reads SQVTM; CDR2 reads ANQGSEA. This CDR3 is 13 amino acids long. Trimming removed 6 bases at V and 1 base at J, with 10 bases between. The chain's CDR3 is CSVGEDSNQPQHF. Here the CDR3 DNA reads TGCAGCGTCGGGGAGGACAGCAATCAGCCCCAGCATTTT. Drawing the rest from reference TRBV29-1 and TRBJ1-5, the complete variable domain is SAVISQKPSRDICQRGTSLTIQCQVDSQVTMMFWYRQQPGQSLTLIATANQGSEATYESGFVIDKFPISRPNLTFSTLTVSNMSPEDSSIYLCSVGEDSNQPQHFGDGTRLSIL.

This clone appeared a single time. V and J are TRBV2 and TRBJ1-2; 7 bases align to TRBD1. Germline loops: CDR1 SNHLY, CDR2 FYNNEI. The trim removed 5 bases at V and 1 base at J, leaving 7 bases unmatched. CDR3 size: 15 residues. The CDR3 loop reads CASSRDSLSNYGYTF. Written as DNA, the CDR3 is TGTGCCAGCAGTCGGGACAGCCTTAGTAACTATGGCTACACCTTC.